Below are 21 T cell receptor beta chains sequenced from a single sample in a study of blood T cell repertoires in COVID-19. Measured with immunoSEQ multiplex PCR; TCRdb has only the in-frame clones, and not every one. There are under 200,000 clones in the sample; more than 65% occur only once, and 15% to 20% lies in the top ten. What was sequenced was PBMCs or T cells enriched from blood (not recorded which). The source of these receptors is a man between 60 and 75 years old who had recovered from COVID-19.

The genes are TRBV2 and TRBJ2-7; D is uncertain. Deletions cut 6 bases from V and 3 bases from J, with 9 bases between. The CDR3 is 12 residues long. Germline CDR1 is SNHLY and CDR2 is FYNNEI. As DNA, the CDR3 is TGTGCCAGCAGGGAGAACGTCTACGAGCAGTACTTC. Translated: CASRENVYEQYF.

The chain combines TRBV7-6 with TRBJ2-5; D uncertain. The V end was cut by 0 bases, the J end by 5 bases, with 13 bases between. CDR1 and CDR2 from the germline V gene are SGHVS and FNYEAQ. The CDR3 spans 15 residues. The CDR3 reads CASSLASSPRETQYF. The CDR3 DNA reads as TGTGCCAGCAGCTTAGCGTCGTCACCCCGGGAGACCCAGTACTTC.

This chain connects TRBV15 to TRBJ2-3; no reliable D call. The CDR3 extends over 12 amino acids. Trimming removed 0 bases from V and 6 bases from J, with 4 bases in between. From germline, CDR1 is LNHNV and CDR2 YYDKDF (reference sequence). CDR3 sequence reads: CATSRDGDTQYF. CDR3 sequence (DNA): TGTGCCACCAGCAGAGACGGTGATACGCAGTATTTT.

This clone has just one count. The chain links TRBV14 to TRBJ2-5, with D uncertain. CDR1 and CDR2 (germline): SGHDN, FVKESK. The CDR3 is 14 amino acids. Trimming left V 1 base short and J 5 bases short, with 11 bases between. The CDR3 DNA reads TGTGCCAGCAGCCAAGTAATTTCGGTTGAGACCCAGTACTTC. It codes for CASSQVISVETQYF. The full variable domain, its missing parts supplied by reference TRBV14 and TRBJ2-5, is EAGVTQFPSHSVIEKGQTVTLRCDPISGHDNLYWYRRVMGKEIKFLLHFVKESKQDESGMPNNRFLAERTGGTYSTLKVQPAELEDSGVYFCASSQVISVETQYFGPGTRLLVL.

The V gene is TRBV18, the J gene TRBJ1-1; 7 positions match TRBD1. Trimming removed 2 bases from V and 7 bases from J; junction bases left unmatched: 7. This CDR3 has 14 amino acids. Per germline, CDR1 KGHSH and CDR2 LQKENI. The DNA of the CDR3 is TGTGCCAGCTCACCAAGGACAGGACCCGGTGAAGCTTTCTTT. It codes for CASSPRTGPGEAFF.

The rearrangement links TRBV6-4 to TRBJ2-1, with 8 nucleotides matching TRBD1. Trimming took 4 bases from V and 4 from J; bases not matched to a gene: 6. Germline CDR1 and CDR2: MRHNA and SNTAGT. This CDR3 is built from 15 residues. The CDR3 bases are TGTGCCAGCAGTGCCGCCGGGACAGGATACAATGAGCAGTTCTTC. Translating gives CASSAAGTGYNEQFF.

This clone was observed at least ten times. CDR3 coding DNA: TGCGCCAGCAGCTTCTCGTTGGCAGGGGGAGGAGGAAAATCACCCCTCCACTTT. Protein sequence: CASSFSLAGGGGKSPLHF. The chain carries TRBV5-1 and TRBJ1-6, with 7 positions matching TRBD1. The length of the CDR3 is 18 residues. V gave up 2 bases and J gave up 10 bases; unmatched junction bases: 18. CDR1 is SGHRS, CDR2 YFSETQ, per germline.

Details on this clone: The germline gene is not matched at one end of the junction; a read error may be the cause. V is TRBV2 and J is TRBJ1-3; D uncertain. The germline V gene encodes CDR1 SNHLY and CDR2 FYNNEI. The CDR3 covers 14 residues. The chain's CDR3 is CASSEGGSLNTIYF. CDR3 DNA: TGTGCCAGCAGCGAAGGAGGAAGTTTAAACACCATATATTTT.

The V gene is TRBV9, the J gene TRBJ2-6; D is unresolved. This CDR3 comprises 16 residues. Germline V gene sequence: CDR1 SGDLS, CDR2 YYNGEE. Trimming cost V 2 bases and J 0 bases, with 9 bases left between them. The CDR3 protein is CASSVPSSSGANVLTF. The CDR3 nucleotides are TGTGCCAGCAGCGTTCCCTCGAGCTCTGGGGCCAACGTCCTGACTTTC.

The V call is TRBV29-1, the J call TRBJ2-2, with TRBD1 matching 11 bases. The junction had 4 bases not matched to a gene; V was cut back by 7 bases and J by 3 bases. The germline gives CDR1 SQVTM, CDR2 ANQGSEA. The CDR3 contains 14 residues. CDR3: CSARTGGDTGELFF. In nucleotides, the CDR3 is TGCAGCGCTCGGACAGGGGGCGACACCGGGGAGCTGTTTTTT.

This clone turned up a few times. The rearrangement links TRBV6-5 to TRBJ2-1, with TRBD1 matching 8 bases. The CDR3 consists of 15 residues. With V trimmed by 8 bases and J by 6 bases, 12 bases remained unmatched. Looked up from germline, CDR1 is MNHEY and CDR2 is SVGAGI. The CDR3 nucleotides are TGTGCCAGCCAACCTCTAGGACAGGGATCCAATGAGCAGTTCTTC. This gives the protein CASQPLGQGSNEQFF.

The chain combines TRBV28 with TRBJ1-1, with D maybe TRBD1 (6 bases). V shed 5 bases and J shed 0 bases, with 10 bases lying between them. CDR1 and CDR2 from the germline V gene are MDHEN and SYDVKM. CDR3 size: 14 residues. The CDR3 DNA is TGTGCCAGCAGTACAGGACAGCTGAACACTGAAGCTTTCTTT. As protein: CASSTGQLNTEAFF.

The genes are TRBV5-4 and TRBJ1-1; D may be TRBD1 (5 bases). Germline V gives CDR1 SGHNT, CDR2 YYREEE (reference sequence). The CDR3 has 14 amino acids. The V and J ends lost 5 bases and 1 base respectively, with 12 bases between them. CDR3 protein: CASRRKDKNTEAFF. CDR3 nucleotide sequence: TGTGCCAGCAGACGGAAGGACAAGAACACTGAAGCTTTCTTT. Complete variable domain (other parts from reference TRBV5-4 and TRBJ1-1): ETGVTQSPTHLIKTRGQQVTLRCSSQSGHNTVSWYQQALGQGPQFIFQYYREEENGRGNFPPRFSGLQFPNYSSELNVNALELDDSALYLCASRRKDKNTEAFFGQGTRLTVV.

CDR3 region: CASSLDGTGVNSPLHF. As DNA, the CDR3 is TGTGCCAGCAGCCTGGACGGGACAGGGGTTAATTCACCCCTCCACTTT. The gene calls are TRBV3-1 (or the pseudogene TRBV3-2) and TRBJ1-6; 10 nucleotides match TRBD1. CDR1 LGHDT and CDR2 YNNKEL come from the germline V gene (reference sequence). The CDR3 has 16 amino acids. Trimming took 4 bases from V and 6 from J; bases not matched to a gene: 6.

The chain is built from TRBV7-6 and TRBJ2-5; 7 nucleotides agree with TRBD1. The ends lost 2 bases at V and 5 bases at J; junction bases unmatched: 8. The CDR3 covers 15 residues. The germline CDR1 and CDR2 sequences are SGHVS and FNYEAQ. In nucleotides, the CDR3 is TGTGCCAGCAGCTTAAGACAGGGCCGAGGGGAGACCCAGTACTTC. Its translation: CASSLRQGRGETQYF.

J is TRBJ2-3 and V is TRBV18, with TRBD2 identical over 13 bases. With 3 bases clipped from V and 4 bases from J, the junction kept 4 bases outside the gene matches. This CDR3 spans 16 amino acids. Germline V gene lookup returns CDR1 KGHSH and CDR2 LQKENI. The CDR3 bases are TGTGCCAGCTCACCTTGGACTAGCGGGAGTTCAGATACGCAGTATTTT. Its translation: CASSPWTSGSSDTQYF.

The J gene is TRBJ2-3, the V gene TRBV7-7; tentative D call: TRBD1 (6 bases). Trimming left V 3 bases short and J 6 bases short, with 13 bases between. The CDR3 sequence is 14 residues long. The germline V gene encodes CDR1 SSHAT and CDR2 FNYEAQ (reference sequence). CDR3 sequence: CASSLSRGADTQYF. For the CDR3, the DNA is TGTGCCAGCAGCTTGTCCAGGGGAGCTGATACGCAGTATTTT.

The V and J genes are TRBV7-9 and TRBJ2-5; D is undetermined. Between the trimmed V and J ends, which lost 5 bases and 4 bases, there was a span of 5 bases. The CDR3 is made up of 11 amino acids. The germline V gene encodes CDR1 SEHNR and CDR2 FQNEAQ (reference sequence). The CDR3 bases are TGTGCCAGCAGCCCCCGAGAGACCCAGTACTTC. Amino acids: CASSPRETQYF.

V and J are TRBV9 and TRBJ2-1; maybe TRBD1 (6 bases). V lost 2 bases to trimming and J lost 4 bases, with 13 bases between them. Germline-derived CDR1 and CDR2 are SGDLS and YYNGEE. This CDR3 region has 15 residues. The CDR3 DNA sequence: TGTGCCAGCAGCGTTTTCAGGGGCAATTACAATGAGCAGTTCTTC. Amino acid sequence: CASSVFRGNYNEQFF.

CDR3 DNA: TGTGCCAGCAGCGTACTTCTAGACTACAATGAGCAGTTCTTC. Its translation: CASSVLLDYNEQFF. The chain recombines TRBV9 with TRBJ2-1; the D is unclear. The germline gives CDR1 SGDLS, CDR2 YYNGEE. CDR3 length equals 14 residues. V lost 1 base and J 3 bases, leaving 8 bases between the germline ends. The variable domain in full, with the rest retrieved from reference TRBV9 and TRBJ2-1, is DSGVTQTPKHLITATGQRVTLRCSPRSGDLSVYWYQQSLDQGLQFLIQYYNGEERAKGNILERFSAQQFPDLHSELNLSSLELGDSALYFCASSVLLDYNEQFFGPGTRLTVL.

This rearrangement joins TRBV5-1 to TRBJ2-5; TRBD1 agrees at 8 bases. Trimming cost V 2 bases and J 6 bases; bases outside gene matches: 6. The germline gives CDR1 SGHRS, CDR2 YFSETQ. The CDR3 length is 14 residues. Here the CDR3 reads CASSFGTGIKTQYF. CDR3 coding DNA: TGCGCCAGCAGCTTCGGGACAGGTATCAAGACCCAGTACTTC.